The entry below describes one T cell receptor beta chain. The source of the sample is a study of T cell responses to AZD1222 COVID-19 vaccine. Profiling relied on immunoSEQ multiplex PCR, and the TCRdb table lists in-frame clones only, not all of them. The data show 89,000 or so clones, about 90% seen once. This receptor was obtained from an adult in good health. The sample in question was peripheral blood, obtained on day 0 of AZD1222 vaccination.

The DNA for the CDR3 is TGCGCCAGCAGCTCCTCGACAGGCGATCGGAGGCCCCTCCACTTT. Translating gives CASSSSTGDRRPLHF. The V gene is TRBV5-1, the J gene TRBJ1-6; TRBD1 might be the D (6 bases). V was cut by 3 bases and J by 13 bases, with 20 bases left in between. Germline CDR1 SGHRS, CDR2 YFSETQ. The CDR3 sequence is 15 residues long.